This TCR beta chain stems from a study of CD8 T cells in Susac syndrome. The CDR3 contains 13 residues. The V gene lost 0 bases and the J gene lost 5 bases, with 8 bases spanning the gap. Per the germline V gene, CDR1 is SGDLS and CDR2 is YYNGEE. An amount of RNA that ranged from about 0.45 to 1 ug was reverse transcribed with random hexamers. TCRdb recomputed calls from the immunoSEQ multiplex PCR reads with MiXCR, one row per CDR3 protein. The sample yields 150,000 to 160,000 distinct CDR3 sequences, 85% to 95% seen once. Material for sequencing was CD8+ T cells from PBMCs. This sequence originates from a human donor with multiple sclerosis. This sequence joins TRBV9 and TRBJ2-5, with D possibly matching TRBD2 (5 bases). The CDR3 DNA reads TGTGCCAGCAGCGTAGAAGTAGCGGAGACCCAGTACTTC. This translates into CASSVEVAETQYF.